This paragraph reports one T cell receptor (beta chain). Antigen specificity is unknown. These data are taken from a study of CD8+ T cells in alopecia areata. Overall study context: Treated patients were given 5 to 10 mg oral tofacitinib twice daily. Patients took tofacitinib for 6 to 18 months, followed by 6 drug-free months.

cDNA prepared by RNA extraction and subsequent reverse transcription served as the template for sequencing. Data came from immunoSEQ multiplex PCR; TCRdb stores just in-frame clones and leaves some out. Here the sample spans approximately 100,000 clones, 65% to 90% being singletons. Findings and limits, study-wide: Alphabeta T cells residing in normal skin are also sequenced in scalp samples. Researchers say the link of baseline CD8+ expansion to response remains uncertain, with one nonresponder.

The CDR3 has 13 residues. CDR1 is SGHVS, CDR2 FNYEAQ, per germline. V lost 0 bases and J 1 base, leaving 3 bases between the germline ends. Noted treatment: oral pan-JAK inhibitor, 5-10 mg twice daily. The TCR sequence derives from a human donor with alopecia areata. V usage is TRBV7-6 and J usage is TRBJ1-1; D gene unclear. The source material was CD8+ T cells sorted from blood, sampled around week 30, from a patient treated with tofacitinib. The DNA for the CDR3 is TGTGCCAGCAGCTTAGCGGCGAACACTGAAGCTTTCTTT. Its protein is CASSLAANTEAFF.